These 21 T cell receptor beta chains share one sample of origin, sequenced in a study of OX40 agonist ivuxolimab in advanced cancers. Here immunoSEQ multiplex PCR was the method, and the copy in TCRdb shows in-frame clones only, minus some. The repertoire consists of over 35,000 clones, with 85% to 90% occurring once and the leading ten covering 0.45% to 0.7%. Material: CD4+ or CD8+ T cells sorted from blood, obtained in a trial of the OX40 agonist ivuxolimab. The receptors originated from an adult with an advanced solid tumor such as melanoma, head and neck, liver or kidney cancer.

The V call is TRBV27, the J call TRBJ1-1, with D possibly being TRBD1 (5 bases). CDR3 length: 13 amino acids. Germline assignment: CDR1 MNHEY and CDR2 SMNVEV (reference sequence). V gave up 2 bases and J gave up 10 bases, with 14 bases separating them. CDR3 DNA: TGTGCCAGCAGTTTACCGGGGGGTGGGAGAGCTTTCTTT. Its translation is CASSLPGGGRAFF.

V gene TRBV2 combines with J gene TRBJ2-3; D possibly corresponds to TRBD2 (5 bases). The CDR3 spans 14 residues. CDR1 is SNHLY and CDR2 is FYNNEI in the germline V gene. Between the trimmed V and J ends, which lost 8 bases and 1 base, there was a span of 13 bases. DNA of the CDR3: TGTGCCAGCGGACTGAGTGCGGGCACAGATACGCAGTATTTT. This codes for CASGLSAGTDTQYF.

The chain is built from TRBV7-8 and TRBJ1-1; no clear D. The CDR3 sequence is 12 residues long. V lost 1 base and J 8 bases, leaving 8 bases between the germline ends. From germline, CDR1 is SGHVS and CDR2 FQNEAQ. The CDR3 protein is CASSLGAREAFF. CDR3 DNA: TGTGCCAGCAGCTTAGGGGCTAGGGAAGCTTTCTTT.

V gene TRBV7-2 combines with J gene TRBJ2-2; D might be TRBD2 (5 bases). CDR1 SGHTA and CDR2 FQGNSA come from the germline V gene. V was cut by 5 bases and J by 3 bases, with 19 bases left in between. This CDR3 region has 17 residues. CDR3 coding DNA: TGTGCCAGCAGCCCCCGAGGGTCGTTGGAATACACCGGGGAGCTGTTTTTT. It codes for CASSPRGSLEYTGELFF.

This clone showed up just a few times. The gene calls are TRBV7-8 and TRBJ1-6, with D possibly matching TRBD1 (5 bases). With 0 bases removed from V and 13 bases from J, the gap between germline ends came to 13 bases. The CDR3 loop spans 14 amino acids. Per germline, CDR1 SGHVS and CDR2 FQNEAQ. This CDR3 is CASSLARGESPLHF. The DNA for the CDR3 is TGTGCCAGCAGCTTAGCGCGGGGGGAGTCCCCCCTCCACTTT.

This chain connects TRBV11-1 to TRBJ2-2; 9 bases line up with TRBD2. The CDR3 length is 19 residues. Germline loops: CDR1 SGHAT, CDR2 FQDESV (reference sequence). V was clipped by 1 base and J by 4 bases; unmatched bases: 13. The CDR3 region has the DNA TGTGCCAGCAGCTTAGATATCCGGCGGGAGGGGTTAGGCACCGGGGAGCTGTTTTTT. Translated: CASSLDIRREGLGTGELFF. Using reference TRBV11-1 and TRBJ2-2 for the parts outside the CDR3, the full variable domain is EAEVAQSPRYKITEKSQAVAFWCDPISGHATLYWYRQILGQGPELLVQFQDESVVDDSQLPKDRFSAERLKGVDSTLKIQPAELGDSAMYLCASSLDIRREGLGTGELFFGEGSRLTVL.

CDR3 in DNA: TGTGCCAGCTCACCCCCGGGACTAGTCGCCCACGAGCAGTACTTC. As protein: CASSPPGLVAHEQYF. The V and J genes are TRBV18 and TRBJ2-7; 8 bases are a match to TRBD2. This CDR3 comprises 15 residues. The V gene's germline CDR1 is KGHSH and CDR2 LQKENI. With V trimmed by 3 bases and J by 5 bases, 9 bases remained unmatched. The complete variable domain, with remaining parts taken from reference TRBV18 and TRBJ2-7, reads NAGVMQNPRHLVRRRGQEARLRCSPMKGHSHVYWYRQLPEEGLKFMVYLQKENIIDESGMPKERFSAEFPKEGPSILRIQQVVRGDSAAYFCASSPPGLVAHEQYFGPGTRLTVT.

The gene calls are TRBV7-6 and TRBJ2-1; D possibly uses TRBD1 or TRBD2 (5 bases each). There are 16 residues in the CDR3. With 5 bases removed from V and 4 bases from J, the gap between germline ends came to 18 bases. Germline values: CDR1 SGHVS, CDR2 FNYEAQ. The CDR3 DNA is TGTGCCAGCAGCCCTTCCCCTAGTGGGGGTTACAATGAGCAGTTCTTC. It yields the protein CASSPSPSGGYNEQFF.

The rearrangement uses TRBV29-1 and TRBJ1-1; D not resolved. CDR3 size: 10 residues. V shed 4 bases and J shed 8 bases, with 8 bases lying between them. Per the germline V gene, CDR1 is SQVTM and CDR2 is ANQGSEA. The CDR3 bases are TGCAGCGTTGTTGAGAGGGAAGCTTTCTTT. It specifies CSVVEREAFF.

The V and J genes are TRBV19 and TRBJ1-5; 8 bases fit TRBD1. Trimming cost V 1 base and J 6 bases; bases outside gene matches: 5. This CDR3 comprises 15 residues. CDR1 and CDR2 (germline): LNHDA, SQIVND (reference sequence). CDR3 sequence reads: CASSIGRQGRQPQHF. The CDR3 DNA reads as TGTGCCAGTAGTATAGGGCGACAGGGGCGTCAGCCCCAGCATTTT.

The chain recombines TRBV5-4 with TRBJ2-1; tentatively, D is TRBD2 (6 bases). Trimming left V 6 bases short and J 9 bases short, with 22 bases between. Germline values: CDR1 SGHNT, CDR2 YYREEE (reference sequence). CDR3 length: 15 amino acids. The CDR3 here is CASNPGVGGGIEQFF. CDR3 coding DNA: TGTGCCAGCAACCCTGGGGTGGGGGGTGGTATTGAGCAGTTCTTC.

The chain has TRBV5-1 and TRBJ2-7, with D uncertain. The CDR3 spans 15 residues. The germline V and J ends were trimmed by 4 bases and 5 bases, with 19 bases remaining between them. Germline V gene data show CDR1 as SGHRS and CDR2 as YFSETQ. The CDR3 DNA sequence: TGCGCCAGCAGCCCCTTCGACCCGGGCCTCCACGAGCAGTACTTC. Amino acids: CASSPFDPGLHEQYF.

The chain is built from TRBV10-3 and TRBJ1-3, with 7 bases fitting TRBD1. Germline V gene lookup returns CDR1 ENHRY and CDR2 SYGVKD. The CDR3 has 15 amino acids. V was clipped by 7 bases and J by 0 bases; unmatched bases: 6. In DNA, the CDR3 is TGTGCCATCACCCAGGACAGGAACTCTGGAAACACCATATATTTT. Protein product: CAITQDRNSGNTIYF.

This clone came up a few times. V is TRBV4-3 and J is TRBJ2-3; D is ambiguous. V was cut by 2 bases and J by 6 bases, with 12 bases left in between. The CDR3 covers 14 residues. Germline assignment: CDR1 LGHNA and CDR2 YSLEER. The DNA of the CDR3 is TGCGCCAGCAGCCAACCCCCCCCGGCGGATACGCAGTATTTT. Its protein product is CASSQPPPADTQYF.

CDR3 sequence reads: CASAISGTGFYEQYF. The CDR3 DNA is TGTGCCAGCGCCATTTCCGGGACAGGATTCTACGAGCAGTACTTC. V usage is TRBV6-5 and J usage is TRBJ2-7; 8 nucleotides agree with TRBD1. V gave up 8 bases and J gave up 3 bases; unmatched junction bases: 12. This CDR3 spans 15 amino acids. Looked up from germline, CDR1 is MNHEY and CDR2 is SVGAGI.

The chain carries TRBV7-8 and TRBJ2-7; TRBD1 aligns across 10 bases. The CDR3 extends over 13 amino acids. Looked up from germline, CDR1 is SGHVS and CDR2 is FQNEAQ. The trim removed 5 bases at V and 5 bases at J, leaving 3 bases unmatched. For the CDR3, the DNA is TGTGCCAGCAGCCGGGACAGGGGAAACGAGCAGTACTTC. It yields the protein CASSRDRGNEQYF.

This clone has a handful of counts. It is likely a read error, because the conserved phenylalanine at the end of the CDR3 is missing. The CDR3 protein is CASSSPGQGSPLHL. In nucleotides, the CDR3 is TGTGCCAGCAGTTCTCCGGGACAGGGCTCACCCCTCCACCTT. The chain combines TRBV27 with TRBJ1-6; 9 bases fit TRBD1. Trimming cost V 4 bases and J 10 bases; bases outside gene matches: 5. The CDR3 length is 14 residues. Germline-derived CDR1 and CDR2 are MNHEY and SMNVEV (reference sequence).

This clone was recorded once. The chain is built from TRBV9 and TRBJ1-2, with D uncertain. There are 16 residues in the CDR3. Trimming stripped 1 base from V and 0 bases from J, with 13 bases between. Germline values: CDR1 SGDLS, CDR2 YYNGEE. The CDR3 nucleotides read TGTGCCAGCAGCGTACCGGGGAACGGCGCTAACTATGGCTACACCTTC. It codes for CASSVPGNGANYGYTF.

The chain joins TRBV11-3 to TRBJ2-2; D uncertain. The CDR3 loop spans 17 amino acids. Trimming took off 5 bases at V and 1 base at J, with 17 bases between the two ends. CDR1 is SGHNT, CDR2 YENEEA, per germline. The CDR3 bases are TGTGCCAGCAGCCCACGTTCTAGTACCCTGAACACCGGGGAGCTGTTTTTT. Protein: CASSPRSSTLNTGELFF.

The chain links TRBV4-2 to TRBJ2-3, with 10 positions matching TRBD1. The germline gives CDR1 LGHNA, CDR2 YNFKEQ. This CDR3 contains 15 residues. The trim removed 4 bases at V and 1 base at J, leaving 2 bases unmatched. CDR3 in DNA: TGTGCCAGCAGCCCGACAGGGGGCGGCACAGATACGCAGTATTTT. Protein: CASSPTGGGTDTQYF.

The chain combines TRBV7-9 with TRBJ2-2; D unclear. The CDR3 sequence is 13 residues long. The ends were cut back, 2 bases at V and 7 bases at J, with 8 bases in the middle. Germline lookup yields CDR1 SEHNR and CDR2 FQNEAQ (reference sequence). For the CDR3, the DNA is TGTGCCAGCAGCTTAATACTAAACGGGGAGCTGTTTTTT. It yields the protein CASSLILNGELFF.